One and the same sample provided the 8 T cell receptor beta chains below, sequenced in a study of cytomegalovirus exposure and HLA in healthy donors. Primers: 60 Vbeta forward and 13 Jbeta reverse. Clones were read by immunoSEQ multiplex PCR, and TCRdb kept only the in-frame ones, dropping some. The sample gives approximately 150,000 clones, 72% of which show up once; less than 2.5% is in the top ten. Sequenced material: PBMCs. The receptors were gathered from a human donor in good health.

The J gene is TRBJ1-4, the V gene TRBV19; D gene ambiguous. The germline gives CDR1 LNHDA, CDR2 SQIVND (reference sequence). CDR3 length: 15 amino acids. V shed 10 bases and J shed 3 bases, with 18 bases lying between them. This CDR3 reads CATQLYGLANEKLFF. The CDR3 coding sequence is TGTGCCACCCAACTGTATGGGCTTGCTAATGAAAAACTGTTTTTT.

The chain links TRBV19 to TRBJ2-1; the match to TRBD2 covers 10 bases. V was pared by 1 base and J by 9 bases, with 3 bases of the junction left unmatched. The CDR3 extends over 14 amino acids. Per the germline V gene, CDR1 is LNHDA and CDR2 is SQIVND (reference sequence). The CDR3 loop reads CASSIVGTSVEQFF. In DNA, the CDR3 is TGTGCCAGTAGTATAGTGGGGACTAGCGTTGAGCAGTTCTTC.

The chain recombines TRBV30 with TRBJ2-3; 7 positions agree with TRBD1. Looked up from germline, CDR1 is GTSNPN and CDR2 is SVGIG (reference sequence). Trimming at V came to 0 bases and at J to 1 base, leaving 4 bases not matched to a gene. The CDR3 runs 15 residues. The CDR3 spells CAWSVWDRGTDTQYF. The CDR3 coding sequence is TGTGCCTGGAGTGTATGGGACAGAGGCACAGATACGCAGTATTTT.

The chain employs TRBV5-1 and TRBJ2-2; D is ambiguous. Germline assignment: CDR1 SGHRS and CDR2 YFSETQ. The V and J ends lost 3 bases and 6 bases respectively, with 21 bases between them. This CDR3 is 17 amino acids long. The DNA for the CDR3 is TGCGCCAGCAGCTCTGTCCTGAGCCGAGATTTGTCCGGGGAGCTGTTTTTT. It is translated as CASSSVLSRDLSGELFF.

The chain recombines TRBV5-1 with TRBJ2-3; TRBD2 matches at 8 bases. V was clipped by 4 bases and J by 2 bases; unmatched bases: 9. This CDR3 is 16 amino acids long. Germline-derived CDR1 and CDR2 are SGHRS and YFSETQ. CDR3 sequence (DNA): TGCGCCAGCAGCCAGACTAGCGAAAGGGTCACAGATACGCAGTATTTT. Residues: CASSQTSERVTDTQYF.

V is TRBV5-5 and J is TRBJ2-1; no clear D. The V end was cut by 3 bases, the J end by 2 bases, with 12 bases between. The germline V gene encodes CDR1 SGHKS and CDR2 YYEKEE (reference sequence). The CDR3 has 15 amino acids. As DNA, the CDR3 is TGTGCCAGCAGCTCGGCAGGTGTTCCCTACAATGAGCAGTTCTTC. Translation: CASSSAGVPYNEQFF.

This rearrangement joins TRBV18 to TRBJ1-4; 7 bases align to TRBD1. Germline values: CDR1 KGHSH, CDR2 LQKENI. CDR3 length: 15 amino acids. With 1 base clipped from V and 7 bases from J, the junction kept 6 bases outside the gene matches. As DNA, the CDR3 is TGTGCCAGCTCACCACGACAGGGTGGAGGTGAAAAACTGTTTTTT. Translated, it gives CASSPRQGGGEKLFF.

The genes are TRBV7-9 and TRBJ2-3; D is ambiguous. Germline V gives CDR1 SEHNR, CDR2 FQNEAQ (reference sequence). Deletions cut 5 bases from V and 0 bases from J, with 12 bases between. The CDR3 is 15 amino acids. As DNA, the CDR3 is TGTGCCAGCAGCCCATTCGTAACTAGCACAGATACGCAGTATTTT. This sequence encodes CASSPFVTSTDTQYF.